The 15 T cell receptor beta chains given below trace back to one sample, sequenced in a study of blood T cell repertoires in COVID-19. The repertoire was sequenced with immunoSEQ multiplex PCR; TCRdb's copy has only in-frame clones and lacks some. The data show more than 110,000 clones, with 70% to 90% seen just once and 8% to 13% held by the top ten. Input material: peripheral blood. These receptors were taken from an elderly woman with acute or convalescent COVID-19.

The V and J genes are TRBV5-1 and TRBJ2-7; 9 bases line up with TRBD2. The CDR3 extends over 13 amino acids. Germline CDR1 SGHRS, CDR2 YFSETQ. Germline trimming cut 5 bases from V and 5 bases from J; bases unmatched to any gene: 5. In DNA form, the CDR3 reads TGCGCCAGCAGGTCCGGGACTAGCAACGAGCAGTACTTC. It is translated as CASRSGTSNEQYF.

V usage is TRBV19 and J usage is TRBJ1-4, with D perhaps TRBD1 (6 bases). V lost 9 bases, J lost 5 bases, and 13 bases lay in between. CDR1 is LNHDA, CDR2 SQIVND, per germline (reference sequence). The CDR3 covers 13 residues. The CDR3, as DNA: TGTGCCAGCCAAAGGGGGTTAAATGAAAAACTGTTTTTT. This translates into CASQRGLNEKLFF.

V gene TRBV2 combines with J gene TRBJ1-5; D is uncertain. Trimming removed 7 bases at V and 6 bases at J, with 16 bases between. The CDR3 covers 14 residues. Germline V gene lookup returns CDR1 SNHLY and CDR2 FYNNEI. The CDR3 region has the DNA TGTGCCAGCACCCCCTTATCGGAGCGTCAGCCCCAGCATTTT. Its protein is CASTPLSERQPQHF.

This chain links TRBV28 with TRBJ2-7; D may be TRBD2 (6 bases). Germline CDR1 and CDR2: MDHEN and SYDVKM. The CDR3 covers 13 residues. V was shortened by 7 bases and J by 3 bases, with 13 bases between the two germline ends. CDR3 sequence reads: CASNNGGGYEQYF. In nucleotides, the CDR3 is TGTGCCAGCAACAACGGGGGAGGCTACGAGCAGTACTTC.

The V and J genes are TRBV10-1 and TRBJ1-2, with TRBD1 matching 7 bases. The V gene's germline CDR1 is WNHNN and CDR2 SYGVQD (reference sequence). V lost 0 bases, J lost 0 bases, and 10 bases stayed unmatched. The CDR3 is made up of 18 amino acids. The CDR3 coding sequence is TGCGCCAGCAGTGAGTCCCAGGGGGAGCGGGAGGCTAACTATGGCTACACCTTC. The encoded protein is CASSESQGEREANYGYTF.

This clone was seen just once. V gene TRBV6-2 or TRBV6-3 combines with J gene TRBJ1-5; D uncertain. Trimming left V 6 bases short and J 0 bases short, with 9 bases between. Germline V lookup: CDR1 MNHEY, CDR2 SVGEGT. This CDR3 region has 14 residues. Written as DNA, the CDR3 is TGTGCCAGCAGCCAACCCTATAGCAATCAGCCCCAGCATTTT. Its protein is CASSQPYSNQPQHF.

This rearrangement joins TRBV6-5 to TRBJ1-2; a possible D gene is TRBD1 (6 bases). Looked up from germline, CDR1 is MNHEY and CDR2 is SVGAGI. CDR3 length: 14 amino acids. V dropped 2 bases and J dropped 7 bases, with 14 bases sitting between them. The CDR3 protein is CASSYQGYRSGYTF. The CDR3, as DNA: TGTGCCAGCAGTTACCAGGGGTATCGGTCTGGCTACACCTTC.

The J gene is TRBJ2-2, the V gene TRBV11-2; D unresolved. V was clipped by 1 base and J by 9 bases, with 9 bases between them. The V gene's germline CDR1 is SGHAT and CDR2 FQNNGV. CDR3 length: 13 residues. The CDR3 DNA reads TGTGCCAGCAGCTTAGGGGCAGGCTGGGAGCTGTTTTTT. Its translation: CASSLGAGWELFF.

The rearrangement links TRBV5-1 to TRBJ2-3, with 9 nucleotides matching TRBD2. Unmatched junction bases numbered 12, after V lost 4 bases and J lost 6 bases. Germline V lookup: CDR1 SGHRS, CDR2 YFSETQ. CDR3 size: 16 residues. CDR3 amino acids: CASSATGSGGPDTQYF. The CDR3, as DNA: TGCGCCAGCAGCGCAACTGGTAGCGGGGGCCCGGATACGCAGTATTTT. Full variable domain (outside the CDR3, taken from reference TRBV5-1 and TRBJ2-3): KAGVTQTPRYLIKTRGQQVTLSCSPISGHRSVSWYQQTPGQGLQFLFEYFSETQRNKGNFPGRFSGRQFSNSRSEMNVSTLELGDSALYLCASSATGSGGPDTQYFGPGTRLTVL.

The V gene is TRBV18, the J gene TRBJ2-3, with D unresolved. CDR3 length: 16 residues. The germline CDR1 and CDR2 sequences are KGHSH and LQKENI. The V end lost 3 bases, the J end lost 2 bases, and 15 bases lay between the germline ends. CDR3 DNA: TGTGCCAGCTCACCCTCCCTCCTGAGGAACACAGATACGCAGTATTTT. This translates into CASSPSLLRNTDTQYF.

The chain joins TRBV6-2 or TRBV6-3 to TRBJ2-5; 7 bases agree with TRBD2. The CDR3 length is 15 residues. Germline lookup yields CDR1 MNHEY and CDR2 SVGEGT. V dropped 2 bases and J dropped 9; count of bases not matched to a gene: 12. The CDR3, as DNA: TGTGCCAGCAGTTACACCAGCGGGGCCGGGAGGTCCCAGTACTTC. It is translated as CASSYTSGAGRSQYF.

In DNA form, the CDR3 reads TGTGCCAGCAGGGTGGACAGTGAAAAACTGTTTTTT. Translation gives CASRVDSEKLFF. This sequence joins TRBV2 and TRBJ1-4; TRBD1 might be the D (6 bases). Germline V lookup: CDR1 SNHLY, CDR2 FYNNEI. Trimming shortened V by 6 bases and J by 7 bases, and 9 bases separated the two germline ends. This CDR3 comprises 12 residues.

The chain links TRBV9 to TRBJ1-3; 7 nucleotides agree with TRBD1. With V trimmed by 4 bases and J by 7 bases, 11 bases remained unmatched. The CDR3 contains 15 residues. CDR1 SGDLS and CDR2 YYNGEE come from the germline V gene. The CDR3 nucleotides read TGTGCCAGCAGCCCCCAGGGGGGACTGGGGAACACCATATATTTT. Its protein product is CASSPQGGLGNTIYF.

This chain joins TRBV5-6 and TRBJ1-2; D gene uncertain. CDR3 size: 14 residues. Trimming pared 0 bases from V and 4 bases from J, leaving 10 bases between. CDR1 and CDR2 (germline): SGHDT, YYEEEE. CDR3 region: CASSLGTNFYGYTF. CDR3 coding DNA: TGTGCCAGCAGCTTGGGCACAAATTTCTATGGCTACACCTTC.

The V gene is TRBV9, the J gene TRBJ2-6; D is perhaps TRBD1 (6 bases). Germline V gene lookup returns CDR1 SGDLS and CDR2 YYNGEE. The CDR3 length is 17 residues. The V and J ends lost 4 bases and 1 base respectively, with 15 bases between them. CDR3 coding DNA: TGTGCCAGCAGCCCCACCCTCACAGGGTCTGGGGCCAACGTCCTGACTTTC. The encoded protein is CASSPTLTGSGANVLTF.